This TCR beta chain was profiled in a study of CD4 T cells in relation to SARS-CoV-2 and coronaviruses. Before the COVID-19 pandemic, during about 2011-2019, CD4+ T cells were taken from unexposed donors. Isolation of CD4+ T cells took place after nine to ten days in culture. Cells permitting, SARS-CoV-2 S/N and four cold-coronavirus spikes were tested on unexposed-donor CD4+ T cells. CDR1 and CDR2 (germline): SGHKS, YYEKEE (reference sequence). Deletions cut 4 bases from V and 4 bases from J, with 8 bases between. This CDR3 comprises 12 residues. Sequencing used immunoSEQ multiplex PCR; TCRdb keeps in-frame clones, though not all of them. The sample has some 19,000 clones; 75% to 85% are singletons. Turning to this clone: The target antigen is unknown.

The material sequenced was CD4+ T cells from PBMCs, cultured in vitro. J is TRBJ1-1 and V is TRBV5-5; D might be TRBD1 (5 bases). This sequence originates from a human donor in good health. CDR3 residues: CASSLQGTEAFF. The CDR3 region has the DNA TGTGCCAGCAGCCTTCAGGGCACTGAAGCTTTCTTT.